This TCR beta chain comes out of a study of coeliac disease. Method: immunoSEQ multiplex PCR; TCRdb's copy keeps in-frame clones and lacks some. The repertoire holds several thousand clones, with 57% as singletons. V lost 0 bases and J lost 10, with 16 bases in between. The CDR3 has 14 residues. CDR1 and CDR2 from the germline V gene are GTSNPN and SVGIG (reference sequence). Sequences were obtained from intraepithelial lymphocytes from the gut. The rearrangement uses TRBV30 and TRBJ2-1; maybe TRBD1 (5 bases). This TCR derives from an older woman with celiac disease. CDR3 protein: CAWSVVFRADEQFF. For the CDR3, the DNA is TGTGCCTGGAGTGTAGTATTCAGGGCCGACGAGCAGTTCTTC.